This TCR beta chain emerged from a study of blood T cell repertoires in COVID-19. Using immunoSEQ multiplex PCR, the repertoire was profiled, and TCRdb retains in-frame clones only, with some absent. Here the sample spans under 300,000 clones, approximately 86% being singletons. V lost 0 bases and J 5 bases, leaving 13 bases between the germline ends. Germline V gene lookup returns CDR1 SQVTM and CDR2 ANQGSEA. The CDR3 is made up of 14 amino acids. The sequenced material came from PBMCs or T cells enriched from blood (not recorded which). This receptor was taken from a woman in her twenties or thirties with acute COVID-19. V is TRBV29-1 and J is TRBJ1-2; possibly TRBD1 for D (6 bases). CDR3 region: CSVEDVKQGYGYTF. The DNA of the CDR3 is TGCAGCGTTGAAGATGTAAAACAGGGATATGGCTACACCTTC.